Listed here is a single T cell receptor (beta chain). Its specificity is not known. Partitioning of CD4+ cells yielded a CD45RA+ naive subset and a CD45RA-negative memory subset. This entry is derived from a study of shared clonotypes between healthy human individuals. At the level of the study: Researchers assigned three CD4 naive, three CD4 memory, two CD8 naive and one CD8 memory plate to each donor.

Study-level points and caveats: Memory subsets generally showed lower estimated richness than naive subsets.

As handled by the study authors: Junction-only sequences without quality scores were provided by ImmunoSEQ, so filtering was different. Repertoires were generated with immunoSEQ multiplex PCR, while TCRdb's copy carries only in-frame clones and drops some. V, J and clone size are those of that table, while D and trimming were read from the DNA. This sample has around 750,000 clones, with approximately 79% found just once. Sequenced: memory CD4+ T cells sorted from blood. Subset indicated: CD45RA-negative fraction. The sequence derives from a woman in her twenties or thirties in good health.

The CDR3 loop reads CASSSGTGIETQYF. Here the CDR3 DNA reads TGTGCCAGCAGCTCCGGGACAGGGATAGAGACCCAGTACTTC. The rearrangement uses TRBV11-2 and TRBJ2-5; TRBD1 agrees at 9 bases. The CDR3 has 14 residues. Germline CDR1 and CDR2: SGHAT and FQNNGV. The V segment lost 4 bases and the J segment 4 bases; nucleotides outside the gene matches: 4.